Below, 21 T cell receptor beta chains from the same sample are listed, as sequenced in a study of cytomegalovirus exposure and HLA in healthy donors. The assay was immunoSEQ multiplex PCR, and TCRdb's table has in-frame clones only and misses some. The repertoire consists of around 300,000 clones, with approximately 90% occurring once and the leading ten covering 1% to 1.5%. What was sequenced was PBMCs. The receptors derive from a woman between 25 and 40 years old in good health and CMV-seropositive.

The V gene is TRBV7-6, the J gene TRBJ2-6; a weak D match, TRBD1 (5 bases). This CDR3 spans 18 amino acids. V lost 2 bases and J 1 base, leaving 15 bases between the germline ends. Germline lookup yields CDR1 SGHVS and CDR2 FNYEAQ. CDR3 sequence reads: CASSLTRWTRSGANVLTF. The CDR3 DNA follows: TGTGCCAGCAGCTTAACCCGCTGGACAAGATCTGGGGCCAACGTCCTGACTTTC.

Note on this clone: Other DNA sequences in this sample translate to the same CDR3. This chain's CDR3 is CASSLGGGSNQPQHF. The DNA for the CDR3 is TGTGCCAGCAGCTTAGGGGGGGGATCCAATCAGCCCCAGCATTTT. This chain connects TRBV7-9 to TRBJ1-5, with a weak D call TRBD1 (5 bases). CDR3 length: 15 amino acids. Germline values: CDR1 SEHNR, CDR2 FQNEAQ (reference sequence). V gave up 1 base and J gave up 3 bases, with 10 bases separating them.

This chain connects TRBV5-1 to TRBJ2-2; the match to TRBD1 covers 11 bases. This CDR3 has 15 amino acids. Trimming cost V 4 bases and J 6 bases; bases outside gene matches: 5. Germline-derived CDR1 and CDR2 are SGHRS and YFSETQ. Here the CDR3 DNA reads TGCGCCAGCAGCAAACCGGGACAGGGGGCCGGGGAGCTGTTTTTT. Translated: CASSKPGQGAGELFF.

The J gene is TRBJ1-1, the V gene TRBV7-9; 7 bases agree with TRBD1. With 8 bases clipped from V and 1 base from J, the junction kept 4 bases outside the gene matches. Germline V gives CDR1 SEHNR, CDR2 FQNEAQ (reference sequence). The CDR3 is made up of 13 amino acids. The CDR3 region has the DNA TGTGCCAGCGGACGGACAGGGAACACTGAAGCTTTCTTT. Residues: CASGRTGNTEAFF.

The genes are TRBV9 and TRBJ2-1; possibly TRBD2 for D (6 bases). Germline assignment: CDR1 SGDLS and CDR2 YYNGEE. Trimming took off 6 bases at V and 3 bases at J, with 25 bases between the two ends. This CDR3 spans 18 amino acids. In nucleotides, the CDR3 is TGTGCCAGCACCCACGGGGGAGGTGGGGAGAGAGACTACAATGAGCAGTTCTTC. This gives the protein CASTHGGGGERDYNEQFF.

About this clone itself: The sample holds other DNA sequences that translate to the same CDR3. The chain employs TRBV4-2 and TRBJ2-7; the D gene could be TRBD1 or TRBD2 (5 bases each). V was pared by 0 bases and J by 5 bases, with 11 bases between. CDR1 LGHNA and CDR2 YNFKEQ come from the germline V gene. This CDR3 has 14 amino acids. CDR3 bases: TGTGCCAGCAGCCAAGATGACCGGGACCACGAGCAGTACTTC. Protein: CASSQDDRDHEQYF.

The genes are TRBV27 and TRBJ2-5; 12 bases map to TRBD2. This CDR3 has 13 residues. Germline V gene lookup returns CDR1 MNHEY and CDR2 SMNVEV (reference sequence). Losses at the gene ends were 6 bases for V and 4 bases for J; bases not matched to a gene: 0. CDR3 loop: CASRGLAGETQYF. The CDR3 nucleotides are TGTGCCAGCAGGGGACTAGCGGGAGAGACCCAGTACTTC.

A few counts support this clone. The chain uses TRBV27 and TRBJ2-7; D is unresolved. The germline V gene encodes CDR1 MNHEY and CDR2 SMNVEV (reference sequence). The ends were cut back, 2 bases at V and 5 bases at J, with 7 bases in the middle. The CDR3 contains 12 residues. The CDR3 DNA reads TGTGCCAGCAGTTTACCTGACCACGAGCAGTACTTC. It translates to CASSLPDHEQYF.

This sequence joins TRBV29-1 and TRBJ2-4, with TRBD1 matching 7 bases. Germline V gene lookup returns CDR1 SQVTM and CDR2 ANQGSEA. This CDR3 is 15 amino acids long. CDR3 region: CRITGDLLAKNIQYF. The CDR3 DNA is TGCAGAATAACAGGGGACCTACTAGCCAAAAACATTCAGTACTTC.

The gene calls are TRBV9 and TRBJ2-7; the D gene is possibly TRBD1 (5 bases). V lost 4 bases and J lost 2, with 13 bases in between. From germline, CDR1 is SGDLS and CDR2 YYNGEE. This CDR3 comprises 14 residues. DNA for the CDR3: TGTGCCAGCAGCCTACAGGAATTGGCCTACGAGCAGTACTTC. Translating it yields CASSLQELAYEQYF.

V and J are TRBV28 and TRBJ1-4, with TRBD1 as a possible D gene (6 bases). CDR1 and CDR2 from the germline V gene are MDHEN and SYDVKM. The CDR3 has 14 residues. The V gene lost 5 bases and the J gene lost 5 bases, with 12 bases spanning the gap. The CDR3 nucleotides read TGTGCCAGCAGTATACAGGGAGGGAATGAAAAACTGTTTTTT. It specifies CASSIQGGNEKLFF.

In this sample, this clone turned up once. The chain is built from TRBV28 and TRBJ1-1; D is ambiguous. Germline CDR1 and CDR2: MDHEN and SYDVKM. V was clipped by 6 bases and J by 5 bases, with 16 bases between them. The CDR3 contains 14 residues. CDR3 nucleotides: TGTGCCAGCAGACGAGGGTTCGTGGCAACTGAAGCTTTCTTT. As protein: CASRRGFVATEAFF.

The chain joins TRBV5-6 to TRBJ1-1, with unresolved D. The CDR3 consists of 12 residues. Trimming removed 2 bases at V and 5 bases at J, with 7 bases between. CDR1 and CDR2 from the germline V gene are SGHDT and YYEEEE. DNA of the CDR3: TGTGCCAGCAGCTTCGGTACGACTGAAGCTTTCTTT. Amino acids: CASSFGTTEAFF.

The V call is TRBV6-1, the J call TRBJ2-2; D remains unclear. The length of the CDR3 is 13 residues. V was clipped by 7 bases and J by 2 bases, with 8 bases between them. Germline assignment: CDR1 MNHNS and CDR2 SASEGT. The CDR3 DNA sequence: TGTGCCAGCATAGGGCAAAACACCGGGGAGCTGTTTTTT. It encodes CASIGQNTGELFF.

V gene TRBV28 combines with J gene TRBJ1-2; D ambiguous. V was shortened by 2 bases and J by 3 bases, with 10 bases between the two germline ends. The CDR3 contains 14 residues. Germline CDR1 is MDHEN and CDR2 is SYDVKM. CDR3 sequence reads: CASSLTESDYGYTF. The DNA for the CDR3 is TGTGCCAGCAGTTTAACGGAAAGTGACTATGGCTACACCTTC.

V gene TRBV30 combines with J gene TRBJ2-1; D is possibly TRBD1 (5 bases). Trimming stripped 0 bases from V and 3 bases from J, with 12 bases between. This CDR3 comprises 15 residues. Germline-derived CDR1 and CDR2 are GTSNPN and SVGIG (reference sequence). The CDR3 bases are TGTGCCTGGAGTGTCCGGCAGGGAATCTACAATGAGCAGTTCTTC. Its protein product is CAWSVRQGIYNEQFF.

V is TRBV7-3 and J is TRBJ1-1, with D perhaps matching TRBD1 (5 bases). The V gene lost 4 bases and the J gene lost 2 bases, with 11 bases spanning the gap. The CDR3 runs 14 residues. Germline V gene sequence: CDR1 SGHTA, CDR2 FQGTGA. This CDR3 is CASSSLGANTEAFF. The DNA of the CDR3 is TGTGCCAGCAGCTCCCTAGGGGCAAACACTGAAGCTTTCTTT.

The rearrangement joins TRBV4-1 to TRBJ2-5; D tentatively fits TRBD1 or TRBD2 (5 bases each). Germline V gene sequence: CDR1 MGHRA, CDR2 YSYEKL. V was shortened by 1 base and J by 2 bases, with 11 bases between the two germline ends. This CDR3 spans 15 amino acids. The CDR3 sequence: CASSQGDGGQETQYF. The CDR3 DNA follows: TGCGCCAGCAGCCAAGGGGACGGTGGACAAGAGACCCAGTACTTC.

The V call is TRBV10-3, the J call TRBJ1-2; TRBD1 matches 10 bases. Germline loops: CDR1 ENHRY, CDR2 SYGVKD. J gave up 4 bases and V 5 bases, and 7 bases lay outside the gene matches. The CDR3 length is 15 residues. The CDR3 DNA reads as TGTGCCATCAGTAGCGACCGGACAGGGGGCTATGGCTACACCTTC. This gives the protein CAISSDRTGGYGYTF.

The genes are TRBV28 and TRBJ2-2, with 7 bases that match TRBD2. Per the germline V gene, CDR1 is MDHEN and CDR2 is SYDVKM. J was trimmed by 1 base and V by 1 base; bases with no gene match: 3. The CDR3 consists of 16 residues. The CDR3 bases are TGTGCCAGCAGTTTATTGGCTAGCGGGAACACCGGGGAGCTGTTTTTT. The encoded protein is CASSLLASGNTGELFF.

The chain is built from TRBV28 and TRBJ2-7; no clear D gene. V was clipped by 3 bases and J by 2 bases, with 11 bases between them. In germline, CDR1 is MDHEN, CDR2 SYDVKM. This CDR3 comprises 14 residues. CDR3 region: CASSFVQATYEQYF. The CDR3 DNA reads as TGTGCCAGCAGTTTCGTCCAGGCAACCTACGAGCAGTACTTC.